This entry lists 21 T cell receptor beta chains sequenced from one sample in a study of T cells in localized non-small cell lung cancer. Data came from immunoSEQ multiplex PCR; TCRdb stores just in-frame clones and leaves some out. Found here are tens of thousands of clones, roughly 87% of them singletons; the top ten hold over 15%. The sample here was peripheral blood mononuclear cells, taken before any cancer treatment. These receptors came from a man aged 35 to 69 with stage III lung adenocarcinoma.

The chain couples TRBV5-4 to TRBJ2-3, with D possibly matching TRBD2 (5 bases). Trimming took off 3 bases at V and 4 bases at J, with 18 bases between the two ends. The CDR3 sequence is 16 residues long. Germline V lookup: CDR1 SGHNT, CDR2 YYREEE (reference sequence). DNA of the CDR3: TGTGCCAGCAGCTCAAAGGCCTTTGGAGGTGCAGATACGCAGTATTTT. It codes for CASSSKAFGGADTQYF.

This clone was detected a few times. The J gene is TRBJ1-1, the V gene TRBV6-6; 8 bases line up with TRBD1. V lost 6 bases, J lost 6 bases, and 9 bases stayed unmatched. This CDR3 region has 14 residues. Germline V lookup: CDR1 MNHNY, CDR2 SVGAGI (reference sequence). The CDR3 region has the DNA TGTGCCAGCAGGGACGGACAGGGTATGGCTGAAGCTTTCTTT. This codes for CASRDGQGMAEAFF.

The chain links TRBV27 to TRBJ1-6; D uncertain. CDR3 length equals 14 residues. Germline-derived CDR1 and CDR2 are MNHEY and SMNVEV (reference sequence). V lost 8 bases and J lost 4, with 12 bases in between. CDR3 region: CASLVKGYNSPLHF. The DNA for the CDR3 is TGTGCCAGCTTAGTCAAGGGTTATAATTCACCCCTCCACTTT.

This rearrangement joins TRBV7-9 to TRBJ2-5, with a weak D call TRBD2 (6 bases). The V gene's germline CDR1 is SEHNR and CDR2 FQNEAQ (reference sequence). V gave up 8 bases and J gave up 5 bases, with 18 bases separating them. This CDR3 contains 14 residues. The CDR3 sequence is CASGSGRDWETQYF. The CDR3 bases are TGTGCCAGCGGGAGCGGGCGGGATTGGGAGACCCAGTACTTC.

CDR3: CASSYRGQPRGLAGGSGSYNEQFF. CDR3 in DNA: TGTGCCAGCAGTTACCGGGGACAGCCAAGAGGACTAGCGGGGGGGTCTGGCTCCTACAATGAGCAGTTCTTC. V usage is TRBV6-7 and J usage is TRBJ2-1; TRBD2 agrees at 15 bases. TRBV6-7 has ORF status, its function being uncertain. The trim removed 2 bases at V and 0 bases at J, leaving 20 bases unmatched. This CDR3 comprises 24 residues.

The chain couples TRBV29-1 to TRBJ2-3, with 8 bases lining up with TRBD1. This CDR3 is 15 amino acids long. With V trimmed by 5 bases and J by 6 bases, 13 bases remained unmatched. CDR1 and CDR2 (germline): SQVTM, ANQGSEA. The CDR3 DNA sequence: TGCAGCGTTACTAAAACGGGACAGGTAATCGATACGCAGTATTTT. Protein sequence: CSVTKTGQVIDTQYF.

The chain joins TRBV10-3 to TRBJ1-4, with 10 bases that match TRBD1. CDR3 length: 15 amino acids. Trimming removed 3 bases from V and 5 bases from J; junction bases left unmatched: 3. The germline V gene encodes CDR1 ENHRY and CDR2 SYGVKD. CDR3 amino acids: CAISEPGQGNEKLFF. CDR3 nucleotide sequence: TGTGCCATCAGTGAACCGGGACAGGGGAATGAAAAACTGTTTTTT.

The V gene is TRBV5-1, the J gene TRBJ1-6; no clear D gene. This CDR3 has 13 residues. Germline V gene lookup returns CDR1 SGHRS and CDR2 YFSETQ. V lost 5 bases to trimming and J lost 10 bases, with 13 bases between them. CDR3 in DNA: TGCGCCAGCAGGGCCGACTCCTACTCACCCCTCCACTTT. Translated: CASRADSYSPLHF.

This CDR3 is CASSVGTKIQETQYF. The CDR3 DNA is TGTGCCAGCAGCGTAGGGACTAAAATCCAAGAGACCCAGTACTTC. The chain carries TRBV9 and TRBJ2-5; D might be TRBD2 (6 bases). The CDR3 covers 15 residues. V was trimmed by 0 bases and J by 1 base, leaving 10 bases between them. Germline CDR1 and CDR2: SGDLS and YYNGEE.

The genes are TRBV30 and TRBJ1-1, with a weak D call TRBD1 (5 bases). CDR3 length equals 13 residues. Trimming took off 5 bases at V and 5 bases at J, with 15 bases between the two ends. The germline V gene encodes CDR1 GTSNPN and CDR2 SVGIG (reference sequence). The CDR3 nucleotides are TGTGCCTGGGTGGGGCTGGGTGGGACTGAAGCTTTCTTT. Residues: CAWVGLGGTEAFF.

The chain joins TRBV7-2 to TRBJ1-2; 12 bases are shared with TRBD1. Germline values: CDR1 SGHTA, CDR2 FQGNSA. After removal of 4 bases from V and 8 bases from J, the junction contained 11 bases not matched to a gene. CDR3 size: 16 residues. The CDR3 here is CASSSQGDRGLWGYTF. CDR3 DNA: TGTGCCAGCAGCTCTCAGGGGGACAGGGGGCTTTGGGGCTACACCTTC.

The chain carries TRBV28 and TRBJ1-2, with D possibly matching TRBD1 (5 bases). V shed 4 bases and J shed 4 bases, with 13 bases lying between them. The germline V gene has CDR1 MDHEN and CDR2 SYDVKM. The CDR3 consists of 14 residues. CDR3 sequence (DNA): TGTGCCAGCAGTTCGATCCAGGGAATCTATGGCTACACCTTC. Amino acids: CASSSIQGIYGYTF.

This clone was seen a single time. The rearrangement links TRBV6-5 to TRBJ2-2; no clear D gene. Germline V gives CDR1 MNHEY, CDR2 SVGAGI. The V and J ends lost 5 bases and 6 bases respectively, with 16 bases between them. This CDR3 spans 15 amino acids. The CDR3 reads CASSKPGSWAGELFF. For the CDR3, the DNA is TGTGCCAGCAGTAAACCCGGGTCGTGGGCCGGGGAGCTGTTTTTT.

The chain joins TRBV2 to TRBJ2-5; a possible D gene is TRBD1 (5 bases). This CDR3 region has 12 residues. The V gene lost 6 bases and the J gene lost 4 bases, with 9 bases spanning the gap. Germline lookup yields CDR1 SNHLY and CDR2 FYNNEI. The CDR3 loop is CASRQARETQYF. CDR3 bases: TGTGCCAGCAGACAGGCTAGAGAGACCCAGTACTTC.

This chain links TRBV5-5 with TRBJ1-6; TRBD1 is a possible D gene (6 bases). Between the trimmed V and J ends, which lost 0 bases and 6 bases, there was a span of 13 bases. CDR1 is SGHKS and CDR2 is YYEKEE in the germline V gene (reference sequence). The CDR3 has 16 residues. In DNA form, the CDR3 reads TGTGCCAGCAGCTTGGCTGGACAGCTCTCTAATTCACCCCTCCACTTT. This encodes CASSLAGQLSNSPLHF.

The table lists this clone with a count of one. The V gene is TRBV30, the J gene TRBJ1-5; 7 nucleotides agree with TRBD1. Trimming took 4 bases from V and 1 from J; bases not matched to a gene: 1. This CDR3 spans 13 amino acids. Germline assignment: CDR1 GTSNPN and CDR2 SVGIG (reference sequence). CDR3 loop: CAWNRGSNQPQHF. CDR3 in DNA: TGTGCCTGGAACAGGGGAAGCAATCAGCCCCAGCATTTT.

J is TRBJ2-5 and V is TRBV7-8, with 9 bases lining up with TRBD2. V was clipped by 7 bases and J by 4 bases; unmatched bases: 13. The CDR3 covers 16 residues. Germline lookup yields CDR1 SGHVS and CDR2 FQNEAQ. CDR3 in DNA: TGTGCCAGCATCAACTCCCTAGCGGGGCGGGTAGAGACCCAGTACTTC. Its translation: CASINSLAGRVETQYF.

The chain uses TRBV5-1 and TRBJ2-2; weak D call: TRBD2 (5 bases). The CDR3 has 16 residues. Trimming took off 0 bases at V and 2 bases at J, with 11 bases between the two ends. Germline V gene lookup returns CDR1 SGHRS and CDR2 YFSETQ. CDR3 bases: TGCGCCAGCAGCTTGGGGACTCACTTAAACACCGGGGAGCTGTTTTTT. Translating it yields CASSLGTHLNTGELFF.

The table lists this clone with a few counts. The rearrangement joins TRBV19 to TRBJ1-4; D may be TRBD1 (5 bases). Germline V gene data show CDR1 as LNHDA and CDR2 as SQIVND (reference sequence). The germline V and J ends were trimmed by 5 bases and 5 bases, with 15 bases remaining between them. The CDR3 has 15 amino acids. This chain's CDR3 is CASSDEGSGNEKLFF. As DNA, the CDR3 is TGTGCCAGTAGTGACGAGGGGAGTGGCAATGAAAAACTGTTTTTT.

This clone occurred once. The genes are TRBV2 and TRBJ1-1; possibly TRBD1 for D (5 bases). The CDR3 totals 13 residues. CDR1 is SNHLY and CDR2 is FYNNEI in the germline V gene. V dropped 7 bases and J dropped 11 bases, with 20 bases sitting between them. The DNA of the CDR3 is TGTGCCAGCACCCCGGAGGGGAAACCGAAGGCTTTCTTT. Translating it yields CASTPEGKPKAFF.

The V and J genes are TRBV28 and TRBJ2-5; 8 nucleotides line up with TRBD1. The CDR3 runs to 19 residues. The germline CDR1 and CDR2 sequences are MDHEN and SYDVKM. Germline trimming cut 6 bases from V and 0 bases from J; bases unmatched to any gene: 18. The CDR3, as DNA: TGTGCCAGCAGCCCGATACCAGGGGGCAGGCGGTCGTACCAAGAGACCCAGTACTTC. It yields the protein CASSPIPGGRRSYQETQYF.